The present TCR beta chain was sequenced within a study of T cells in tuberculosis. TCRdb's table, derived via immunoSEQ multiplex PCR, lists solely in-frame clones and lacks some. The table shows fewer than 55,000 clones, with roughly 95% occurring only once. Regarding time point: new active TB diagnosis, blood taken before or within 7 days of starting treatment. Trimming cost V 0 bases and J 0 bases, with 12 bases left between them. Per germline, CDR1 SGHVS and CDR2 FNYEAQ. The CDR3 loop spans 17 amino acids. This clonotype was sampled from an adult with tuberculosis. Source: PBMCs, taken at tuberculosis diagnosis. The V and J genes are TRBV7-6 and TRBJ1-3, with D uncertain. The CDR3 loop is CASSLARGGSSGNTIYF. The CDR3 region has the DNA TGTGCCAGCAGCTTAGCGCGGGGAGGTAGCTCTGGAAACACCATATATTTT.